Listed below are T cell receptor beta chains from one sample, sequenced in a study of a mutant IDH1 vaccine in newly diagnosed glioma. The assay was immunoSEQ multiplex PCR, and TCRdb's table has in-frame clones only and misses some. The sample records 30,000 to 40,000 clones, around 78% being singletons. The specimen comprised PBMCs, sampled from a glioma patient treated with radiotherapy, temozolomide or both. These receptors were collected from a man aged 35 to 55 with glioma. Some clones in this sample may be carry-over from other donors' samples. Each CDR3 is given with its conserved first and last residue. D genes are given only for firm matches. Size tells how often a clone was seen (once, few, many) or the class of an expanded clone, and some rows leave it out.

V gene,D gene,clone size,J gene,CDR3 protein,CDR3 DNA
TRBV25-1,-,-,TRBJ2-1,CASSADSFFSYNEQFF,TGTGCCAGCAGTGCTGACTCCTTCTTCTCCTACAATGAGCAGTTCTTC
TRBV27,TRBD1,once,TRBJ1-1,CASSTGTARAFF,TGTGCCAGCAGCACCGGGACAGCAAGAGCTTTCTTT
TRBV2,TRBD1,-,TRBJ2-7,CASSLMGQGGHEQYF,TGTGCCAGCAGCCTGATGGGACAGGGGGGCCACGAGCAGTACTTC
TRBV19,TRBD1,-,TRBJ2-4,CATDREGNIQYF,TGTGCCACGGACAGGGAAGGAAACATTCAGTACTTC
TRBV5-4,-,-,TRBJ2-5,CASSLTPGGAMMVETQYF,TGTGCCAGCAGCCTCACTCCGGGCGGGGCTATGATGGTGGAGACCCAGTACTTC
TRBV6-6,TRBD1,-,TRBJ1-1,CASSGQGLNTEAFF,TGTGCCAGCAGTGGACAGGGGCTGAACACTGAAGCTTTCTTT
TRBV2,TRBD2,-,TRBJ2-5,CASSVGLAGGGKTQYF,TGTGCCAGCTCCGTTGGGCTAGCGGGGGGAGGGAAGACCCAGTACTTC
TRBV9,-,once,TRBJ2-3,CASSVEVQRTQYF,TGTGCCAGCAGCGTAGAAGTTCAGCGTACGCAGTATTTT
TRBV2,TRBD2,-,TRBJ2-3,CASSRLAGVLDTQYF,TGTGCCAGCAGCAGGCTAGCGGGGGTGCTAGATACGCAGTATTTT
TRBV4-1,-,-,TRBJ1-2,CASSLMVRGKMANYGYTF,TGCGCCAGCAGCCTTATGGTGCGGGGAAAGATGGCTAACTATGGCTACACCTTC
TRBV5-1,-,once,TRBJ1-2,CASSWAAGADYGYTF,TGCGCCAGCAGCTGGGCCGCCGGGGCGGACTATGGCTACACCTTC
TRBV5-1,TRBD1,-,TRBJ2-7,CASSQGVNYEQYF,TGCGCCAGCAGCCAGGGGGTAAACTACGAGCAGTACTTC
TRBV6-4,-,-,TRBJ2-7,CASSDSEAPYEQYF,TGTGCCAGCAGTGACTCGGAGGCACCCTACGAGCAGTACTTC
TRBV5-1,-,-,TRBJ1-1,CASSLFSGTDTEAFF,TGCGCCAGCAGCTTGTTCTCGGGGACCGACACTGAAGCTTTCTTT
TRBV6-1,-,-,TRBJ2-5,CASSEWVGQQETQYF,TGTGCCAGCAGTGAATGGGTAGGACAGCAAGAGACCCAGTACTTC
TRBV7-2,TRBD1,-,TRBJ2-2,CASSLVPGQGAGELFF,TGTGCCAGCAGCTTAGTCCCGGGACAGGGGGCCGGGGAGCTGTTTTTT
TRBV27,-,-,TRBJ1-1,CASSFDLGAATEAFF,TGTGCCAGCAGTTTTGATTTGGGGGCAGCCACTGAAGCTTTCTTT
TRBV19,-,-,TRBJ2-7,CASSPRQAGTGNEQYF,TGTGCCAGTAGTCCCCGTCAAGCGGGTACCGGCAACGAGCAGTACTTC
TRBV6-6,-,-,TRBJ2-7,CASSPDYEQYF,TGTGCCAGCAGTCCTGACTACGAGCAGTACTTC
TRBV5-5,TRBD1,-,TRBJ2-7,CASRQGYEQYF,TGTGCCAGCCGACAGGGCTACGAGCAGTACTTC
TRBV29-1,-,-,TRBJ1-1,CSVEGQGTEAFF,TGCAGCGTTGAGGGGCAGGGGACTGAAGCTTTCTTT
TRBV6-1,-,-,TRBJ1-6,CASCPWGNSPLHF,TGTGCCAGCTGCCCTTGGGGGAATTCACCCCTCCACTTT
TRBV29-1,-,few,TRBJ2-5,CSVQGTQETQYF,TGCAGCGTTCAGGGGACCCAAGAGACCCAGTACTTC
TRBV6-6,TRBD1,-,TRBJ1-5,CASSKDRAYSNQPQHF,TGTGCCAGCAGCAAAGACAGGGCCTATAGCAATCAGCCCCAGCATTTT
TRBV4-3,-,-,TRBJ2-2,CASSQDGQAGTGELFF,TGCGCCAGCAGCCAAGATGGACAAGCGGGCACCGGGGAGCTGTTTTTT
TRBV5-8,-,-,TRBJ1-4,CASSWSLVLRANEKLFF,TGTGCCAGCAGCTGGTCTCTGGTGTTGAGGGCTAATGAAAAACTGTTTTTT
TRBV5-1,-,-,TRBJ1-5,CASSEGPGQPQHF,TGCGCCAGTTCGGAGGGGCCGGGCCAGCCCCAGCATTTT
TRBV7-2,-,-,TRBJ1-1,CASSLVGIMNTEAFF,TGTGCCAGCAGCTTGGTGGGGATTATGAACACTGAAGCTTTCTTT
TRBV5-1,-,-,TRBJ2-7,CASSLEQIRSSYEQYF,TGCGCCAGCAGCTTGGAACAGATAAGAAGCTCCTACGAGCAGTACTTC
TRBV7-2,-,-,TRBJ2-1,CASSLSEYEQFF,TGTGCCAGCAGCTTATCGGAATATGAGCAGTTCTTC
TRBV6-1,-,-,TRBJ2-1,CASSDREDEQFF,TGTGCCAGCAGTGACAGGGAGGATGAGCAGTTCTTC
TRBV7-2,TRBD1,-,TRBJ1-1,CASSQQTGGGTEAFF,TGTGCCAGCAGCCAACAGACAGGGGGCGGGACTGAAGCTTTCTTT
TRBV18,-,once,TRBJ1-1,CASSQVQGEEAFF,TGTGCCAGCTCACAAGTTCAGGGTGAGGAGGCTTTCTTT
TRBV30,-,-,TRBJ2-7,CAWSVPASPHEQYF,TGTGCCTGGAGTGTACCGGCGTCGCCCCACGAGCAGTACTTC
TRBV25-1,TRBD1,few,TRBJ2-2,CASRGQGAGELFF,TGTGCCAGCAGAGGACAGGGAGCCGGGGAGCTGTTTTTT
TRBV6-6,-,few,TRBJ1-2,CASSLRLGGYGYTF,TGTGCCAGCAGTTTACGACTAGGGGGCTATGGCTACACCTTC
TRBV19,-,-,TRBJ1-1,CASSILGSSEAFF,TGTGCCAGTAGTATATTGGGAAGTAGTGAAGCTTTCTTT
TRBV7-8,TRBD1,-,TRBJ1-2,CASSSSQGLGYGYTF,TGTGCCAGCAGCTCATCACAGGGGTTGGGATATGGCTACACCTTC
TRBV5-1,TRBD2,-,TRBJ2-2,CASDLGGGTGELFF,TGCGCCAGTGATCTCGGCGGGGGAACCGGGGAGCTGTTTTTT
TRBV7-9,TRBD1,-,TRBJ2-7,CASSLNPGQGTYEQYF,TGTGCCAGCAGCTTGAATCCGGGACAGGGCACCTACGAGCAGTACTTC
TRBV5-1,-,-,TRBJ1-6,CASSDGSYNSPLHF,TGCGCCAGCAGCGACGGGTCCTATAATTCACCCCTCCACTTT
TRBV11-2,-,-,TRBJ1-4,CASSPTGTQNEKLFF,TGTGCCAGCAGCCCGACCGGGACGCAGAATGAAAAACTGTTTTTT
TRBV7-6,TRBD2,-,TRBJ2-1,CASSLDRAGAYNEQFF,TGTGCCAGCAGCTTAGACCGAGCGGGGGCCTACAATGAGCAGTTCTTC
TRBV15,-,-,TRBJ1-5,CATSLRQSNQPQHF,TGTGCCACCAGCTTGCGACAGAGCAATCAGCCCCAGCATTTT
TRBV5-6,-,-,TRBJ1-2,CASSLDLPYGYTF,TGTGCCAGCAGCTTGGACCTTCCCTATGGCTACACCTTC
TRBV6-5,-,-,TRBJ1-1,CASTPTGREAEAFF,TGTGCCAGCACCCCCACGGGAAGGGAGGCTGAAGCTTTCTTT
TRBV27,TRBD2,-,TRBJ2-5,CASKLNGGAVGETQYF,TGTGCCAGCAAATTGAACGGGGGGGCCGTTGGAGAGACCCAGTACTTC
TRBV9,TRBD1,-,TRBJ2-3,CASSGGTDDSTDTQYF,TGTGCCAGCAGCGGAGGGACAGACGATAGCACAGATACGCAGTATTTT
TRBV7-9,-,-,TRBJ1-4,CASSADTFNEKLFF,TGTGCCAGCAGCGCGGACACGTTTAATGAAAAACTGTTTTTT
TRBV10-3,TRBD1,-,TRBJ2-2,CAILGDRVIGELFF,TGTGCCATCCTGGGAGACAGGGTCATCGGGGAGCTGTTTTTT
TRBV19,TRBD1,-,TRBJ2-2,CASRGTGVAGELFF,TGTGCCAGCAGGGGGACAGGGGTGGCCGGGGAGCTGTTTTTT
TRBV4-1,TRBD2,-,TRBJ2-1,CASSQEFAGGINEQFF,TGCGCCAGCAGCCAAGAGTTCGCGGGGGGGATCAATGAGCAGTTCTTC
TRBV10-3,TRBD1,-,TRBJ2-7,CAITEQGARKQYF,TGTGCCATCACCGAACAGGGGGCGCGGAAGCAGTACTTC
TRBV7-2,TRBD1,-,TRBJ1-2,CASSLDPGTAINYGYTF,TGTGCCAGCAGCTTAGACCCGGGGACAGCAATAAACTATGGCTACACCTTC
TRBV10-3,TRBD2,-,TRBJ2-2,CAISDPAREGSHTGELFF,TGTGCCATCAGTGACCCAGCCAGGGAGGGCTCGCACACCGGGGAGCTGTTTTTT
TRBV28,-,-,TRBJ1-2,CASSPTAPTPYGYTF,TGTGCCAGCAGTCCGACAGCGCCGACTCCCTATGGCTACACCTTC
TRBV5-1,-,-,TRBJ2-2,CASSPGVNTGELFF,TGCGCCAGCAGCCCGGGGGTCAACACCGGGGAGCTGTTTTTT
TRBV7-2,TRBD1,-,TRBJ2-3,CASSVTGATDTQYF,TGTGCCAGCAGCGTGACAGGGGCGACAGATACGCAGTATTTT
TRBV7-9,-,once,TRBJ1-2,CATQGWGTGSYGYTF,TGTGCCACCCAGGGGTGGGGGACTGGGTCCTATGGCTACACCTTC